These 15 T cell receptor beta chains came from one sample sequenced in a study of cytomegalovirus exposure and HLA in healthy donors. The assay was immunoSEQ multiplex PCR, and TCRdb's table has in-frame clones only and misses some. The table has some 240,000 clones, more than 75% seen once; the top ten hold roughly 2%. The specimen was PBMCs. The source of these receptors is a woman between 18 and 29 years old in good health and CMV-seropositive.

The chain has TRBV18 and TRBJ2-7; 10 nucleotides match TRBD2. Germline CDR1 reads KGHSH; CDR2 reads LQKENI. V was clipped by 0 bases and J by 5 bases; unmatched bases: 7. This CDR3 has 16 amino acids. CDR3 in amino acids: CASSPPGGLAAHEQYF. The CDR3 DNA follows: TGTGCCAGCTCACCACCGGGAGGACTAGCGGCCCACGAGCAGTACTTC.

Comments on this clone: This may come from a read error, since a much larger clone is one base off. Different DNA sequences within this sample yield the same CDR3. The chain uses TRBV7-8 and TRBJ1-1, with 9 bases aligning to TRBD1. Germline CDR1 SGHVS, CDR2 FQNEAQ. CDR3 length equals 13 residues. Trimming removed 3 bases from V and 4 bases from J; junction bases left unmatched: 0. In DNA, the CDR3 is TGTGCCAGCAGCTTGACAGGGGGCACTGAAGCTTTCTTT. It specifies CASSLTGGTEAFF. Based on the CDR3 plus reference TRBV7-8 and TRBJ1-1, the full variable domain is GAGVSQSPRYKVAKRGQDVALRCDPISGHVSLFWYQQALGQGPEFLTYFQNEAQLDKSGLPSDRFFAERPEGSVSTLKIQRTQQEDSAVYLCASSLTGGTEAFFGQGTRLTVV.

The gene calls are TRBV9 and TRBJ2-3; no reliable D call. V was trimmed by 0 bases and J by 2 bases, leaving 10 bases between them. Germline V gene lookup returns CDR1 SGDLS and CDR2 YYNGEE. This CDR3 comprises 15 residues. The CDR3: CASSVGVRPTDTQYF. CDR3 in DNA: TGTGCCAGCAGCGTAGGGGTGCGGCCCACAGATACGCAGTATTTT.

The chain is built from TRBV12-5 and TRBJ1-1, with 7 nucleotides matching TRBD1. Germline V gene sequence: CDR1 LGHNT, CDR2 FRNRAP. This CDR3 is 16 amino acids long. J lost 2 bases, V lost 4 bases, and 10 bases had no gene match. The DNA for the CDR3 is TGTGCTAGTGGTTCGGTATTGGGGACAGCCAACACTGAAGCTTTCTTT. Protein product: CASGSVLGTANTEAFF.

The chain combines TRBV2 with TRBJ2-1; D unclear. Per germline, CDR1 SNHLY and CDR2 FYNNEI. This CDR3 is 11 amino acids long. The V and J ends lost 7 bases and 3 bases respectively, with 4 bases between them. The DNA for the CDR3 is TGTGCCAGCAACAGCTACAATGAGCAGTTCTTC. Amino acids: CASNSYNEQFF.

The rearrangement joins TRBV29-1 to TRBJ2-7, with 7 positions matching TRBD2. The V segment lost 7 bases and the J segment 3 bases; nucleotides outside the gene matches: 6. The CDR3 sequence is 12 residues long. In germline, CDR1 is SQVTM, CDR2 ANQGSEA. The CDR3 is CSGVGGSYEQYF. DNA of the CDR3: TGCAGCGGGGTGGGCGGGAGCTACGAGCAGTACTTC.

In its sample, this clone was seen once. The CDR3 protein is CASSLLGLSTDTQYF. The CDR3 DNA reads TGTGCCAGCAGTTTGTTGGGACTAAGCACAGATACGCAGTATTTT. The rearrangement joins TRBV28 to TRBJ2-3; TRBD2 matches at 7 bases. The CDR3 covers 15 residues. J was trimmed by 0 bases and V by 3 bases; bases with no gene match: 3. The germline gives CDR1 MDHEN, CDR2 SYDVKM.

This clone has more than one count but fewer than ten. V usage is TRBV10-3 and J usage is TRBJ1-3; D not certain. CDR3 size: 15 residues. Germline CDR1 ENHRY, CDR2 SYGVKD. Trimming removed 6 bases from V and 0 bases from J, with 12 bases in between. CDR3 DNA sequence: TGTGCCATCAGAAACCCAGGACTCTCTGGAAACACCATATATTTT. Translation gives CAIRNPGLSGNTIYF.

This sequence joins TRBV6-5 and TRBJ2-3; D gene uncertain. The germline V and J ends were trimmed by 6 bases and 3 bases, with 13 bases remaining between them. CDR1 is MNHEY, CDR2 SVGAGI, per germline. The CDR3 runs 14 residues. Here the CDR3 reads CASRIGVGTDTQYF. The CDR3 DNA reads as TGTGCCAGCAGGATAGGAGTCGGTACAGATACGCAGTATTTT.

The chain joins TRBV9 to TRBJ2-3; TRBD2 aligns across 7 bases. This CDR3 region has 14 residues. Trimming at V came to 0 bases and at J to 6 bases, leaving 4 bases not matched to a gene. The germline CDR1 and CDR2 sequences are SGDLS and YYNGEE. CDR3 amino acids: CASSVGTSTDTQYF. The CDR3 nucleotides read TGTGCCAGCAGCGTAGGGACTAGTACTGATACGCAGTATTTT.

This clone came up a few times. The same CDR3 is also encoded by other DNA sequences in this sample. The rearrangement uses TRBV18 and TRBJ2-7, with D hard to call. Trimming shortened V by 6 bases and J by 0 bases, and 6 bases separated the two germline ends. Germline V lookup: CDR1 KGHSH, CDR2 LQKENI. The CDR3 has 12 residues. This CDR3 reads CASSPSSYEQYF. The CDR3 region has the DNA TGTGCCAGCTCCCCTAGCTCCTACGAGCAGTACTTC.

This rearrangement joins TRBV10-3 to TRBJ2-3; 9 bases map to TRBD2. This CDR3 has 14 amino acids. Germline lookup yields CDR1 ENHRY and CDR2 SYGVKD. The V and J ends lost 3 bases and 5 bases, in that order; junction bases with no gene match: 3. The CDR3 loop is CAISESAGGDTQYF. The DNA of the CDR3 is TGTGCCATCAGTGAATCAGCGGGGGGAGATACGCAGTATTTT.

This chain joins TRBV7-8 and TRBJ2-7; 7 nucleotides agree with TRBD2. Germline CDR1 reads SGHVS; CDR2 reads FQNEAQ. The CDR3 sequence is 14 residues long. Germline trimming cut 8 bases from V and 5 bases from J; bases unmatched to any gene: 12. CDR3 coding DNA: TGTGCCAGCCTGGGGGGGACTAAAAAGGACGAGCAGTACTTC. It translates to CASLGGTKKDEQYF.

J is TRBJ2-1 and V is TRBV4-1, with D possibly TRBD2 on 5 matching bases. There are 16 residues in the CDR3. The ends were cut back, 1 base at V and 4 bases at J, with 14 bases in the middle. The germline V gene has CDR1 MGHRA and CDR2 YSYEKL. The CDR3 nucleotides are TGCGCCAGCAGCCAAGGACCAGCTCGGACTTACAATGAGCAGTTCTTC. It yields the protein CASSQGPARTYNEQFF.

V and J are TRBV29-1 and TRBJ2-1, with TRBD2 matching 9 bases. The CDR3 loop spans 13 amino acids. With V trimmed by 6 bases and J by 5 bases, 5 bases remained unmatched. Per the germline V gene, CDR1 is SQVTM and CDR2 is ANQGSEA. The CDR3 nucleotides read TGCAGCGTATTAGCGGGAGTCCACAATGAGCAGTTCTTC. Translating gives CSVLAGVHNEQFF.